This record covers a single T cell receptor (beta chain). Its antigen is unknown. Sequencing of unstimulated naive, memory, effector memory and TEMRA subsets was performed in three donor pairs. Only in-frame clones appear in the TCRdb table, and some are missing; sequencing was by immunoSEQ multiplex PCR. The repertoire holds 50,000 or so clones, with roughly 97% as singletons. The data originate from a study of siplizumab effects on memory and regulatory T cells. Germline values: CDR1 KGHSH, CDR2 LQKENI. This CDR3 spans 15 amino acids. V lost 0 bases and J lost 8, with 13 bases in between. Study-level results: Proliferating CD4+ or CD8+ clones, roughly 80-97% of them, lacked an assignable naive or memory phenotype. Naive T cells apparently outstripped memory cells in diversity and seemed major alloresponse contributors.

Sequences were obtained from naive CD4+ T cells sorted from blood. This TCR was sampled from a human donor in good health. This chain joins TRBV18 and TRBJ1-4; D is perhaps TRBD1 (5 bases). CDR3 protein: CASSPPDNPSEKLFF. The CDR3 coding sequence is TGTGCCAGCTCACCACCGGACAATCCGAGCGAAAAACTGTTTTTT.